The 3 T cell receptor beta chains below were found in one sample sequenced in a study of T-cell memory formation after mild COVID-19 (dated by TCRdb to the early 2020s). Library creation used 5' RACE. TCRdb names Illumina NovaSeq 6000 as the instrument used. TCRdb's own reprocessing of the public reads used fastp at Q25 and MiXCR and kept productive beta chains. Here each entry gathers all rows of one CDR3 protein and keeps the most common genes and DNA. The sample table holds approximately 290,000 distinct CDR3 sequences, of which less than 20% were seen once. The top ten clonotypes cover around a fifth of the sample. Specimen: PBMCs or a T cell subset sorted from them (not recorded which). The receptors come from a young man who had mild COVID-19 (a few samples of this study predate the infection). The sample titles of this study are shuffled in the database, so cell type and time point are left out; the donor was told from shared clones.

The genes are TRBV27 and TRBJ1-2, with 7 bases fitting TRBD1. J gave up 5 bases and V 2 bases, and 8 bases lay outside the gene matches. Germline CDR1 is MNHEY and CDR2 is SMNVEV (reference sequence). The length of the CDR3 is 15 residues. The CDR3 sequence: CASSLTLGTAYGYTF. In nucleotides, the CDR3 is TGTGCCAGCAGTTTAACCCTCGGGACAGCTTATGGCTACACCTTC.

The V and J genes are TRBV18 and TRBJ2-2; weak D call: TRBD2 (5 bases). CDR3 length: 16 amino acids. Between the trimmed V and J ends, which lost 6 bases and 6 bases, there was a span of 20 bases. Germline V gene sequence: CDR1 KGHSH, CDR2 LQKENI. The CDR3 loop reads CASSLDSKGSAGELFF. CDR3 DNA: TGTGCCAGCTCCCTGGACTCAAAGGGTTCCGCCGGGGAGCTGTTTTTT.

The CDR3 coding sequence is TGTGCCAGCAGCTTAATGTCAAGCACAGATACGCAGTATTTT. Protein: CASSLMSSTDTQYF. The V and J genes are TRBV7-3 and TRBJ2-3; D not resolved. This CDR3 spans 14 amino acids. V lost 1 base and J 0 bases, leaving 5 bases between the germline ends. Germline V CDR1 and CDR2: SGHTA, FQGTGA.